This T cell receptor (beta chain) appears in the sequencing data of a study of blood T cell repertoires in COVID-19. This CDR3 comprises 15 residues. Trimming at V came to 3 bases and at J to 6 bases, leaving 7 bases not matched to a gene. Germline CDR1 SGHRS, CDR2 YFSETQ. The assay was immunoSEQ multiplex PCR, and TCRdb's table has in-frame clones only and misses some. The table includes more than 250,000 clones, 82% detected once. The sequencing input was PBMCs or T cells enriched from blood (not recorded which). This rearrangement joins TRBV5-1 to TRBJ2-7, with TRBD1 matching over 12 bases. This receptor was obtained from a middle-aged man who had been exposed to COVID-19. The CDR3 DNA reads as TGCGCCAGCAGCTATCCGGGACAGGGGGCAGGCGAGCAGTACTTC. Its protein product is CASSYPGQGAGEQYF.